This T cell receptor beta chain emerged from a study of blood T cell repertoires in COVID-19. The V gene lost 0 bases and the J gene lost 10 bases, with 16 bases spanning the gap. The CDR3 is 14 amino acids. Per germline, CDR1 SGDLS and CDR2 YYNGEE. Sequencing used immunoSEQ multiplex PCR; TCRdb keeps in-frame clones, though not all of them. The sample shows under 200,000 clones, 75% to 90% of them seen only once. Sequencing was carried out using peripheral blood. V gene TRBV9 combines with J gene TRBJ1-2; maybe TRBD1 (5 bases). The sequence derives from a man aged 60-69 years with acute or convalescent COVID-19. CDR3 sequence: CASSVEARGEYYTF. For the CDR3, the DNA is TGTGCCAGCAGCGTAGAGGCTCGGGGGGAGTACTACACCTTC.